The 9 T cell receptor beta chains below come from one sample, sequenced in a study of blood T cell repertoires in COVID-19. The method was immunoSEQ multiplex PCR; TCRdb's version includes in-frame clones alone and lacks a portion of them. This table has fewer than 95,000 clones, about 87% appearing once. The material sequenced was peripheral blood. These receptors were taken from a man aged 55 to 70 with acute or convalescent COVID-19.

This clone was counted between two and nine times. The J gene is TRBJ2-7, the V gene TRBV2, with D perhaps TRBD1 (6 bases). Trimming left V 4 bases short and J 4 bases short, with 8 bases between. The germline V gene has CDR1 SNHLY and CDR2 FYNNEI. The CDR3 length is 12 residues. CDR3 bases: TGTGCCAGCAGTGGGGACATATACGAGCAGTACTTC. It codes for CASSGDIYEQYF. The entire variable domain, with the rest obtained from reference TRBV2 and TRBJ2-7, is as follows: EPEVTQTPSHQVTQMGQEVILRCVPISNHLYFYWYRQILGQKVEFLVSFYNNEISEKSEIFDDQFSVERPDGSNFTLKIRSTKLEDSAMYFCASSGDIYEQYFGPGTRLTVT.

V gene TRBV12-3 or TRBV12-4 combines with J gene TRBJ2-5; no clear D gene. This CDR3 has 13 residues. Trimming took 5 bases from V and 5 from J, leaving 12 bases between them. CDR3 amino acids: CASSLPVVETQYF. CDR3 sequence (DNA): TGTGCCAGCAGTCTCCCTGTCGTGGAGACCCAGTACTTC.

This clone was counted only a few times. J is TRBJ1-5 and V is TRBV19, with D tentatively TRBD1 (6 bases). Per the germline V gene, CDR1 is LNHDA and CDR2 is SQIVND (reference sequence). The germline V and J ends were trimmed by 4 bases and 7 bases, with 11 bases remaining between them. The CDR3 runs 13 residues. CDR3 in amino acids: CASSTSGVQPQHF. Here the CDR3 DNA reads TGTGCCAGTAGTACATCAGGGGTGCAGCCCCAGCATTTT. Variable domain in full (rest from reference TRBV19 and TRBJ1-5): DGGITQSPKYLFRKEGQNVTLSCEQNLNHDAMYWYRQDPGQGLRLIYYSQIVNDFQKGDIAEGYSVSREKKESFPLTVTSAQKNPTAFYLCASSTSGVQPQHFGDGTRLSIL.

The chain carries TRBV19 and TRBJ1-1; weak D call: TRBD1 (5 bases). The CDR3 is 12 residues long. Trimming shortened V by 6 bases and J by 1 base, and 6 bases separated the two germline ends. Germline CDR1 and CDR2: LNHDA and SQIVND (reference sequence). CDR3 amino acids: CASRGQNTEAFF. The DNA of the CDR3 is TGTGCCAGTAGAGGACAGAACACTGAAGCTTTCTTT.

The V and J genes are TRBV5-6 and TRBJ1-1, with D unclear. CDR3 length equals 14 residues. Germline CDR1 SGHDT, CDR2 YYEEEE. Trimming removed 5 bases from V and 4 bases from J, with 15 bases in between. The CDR3 region has the DNA TGTGCCAGCAGTGCCGGAGGATGGGGCACTGAAGCTTTCTTT. Protein product: CASSAGGWGTEAFF.

This chain uses TRBV24-1 with TRBJ1-5; weak D call: TRBD1 (6 bases). CDR1 and CDR2 (germline): KGHDR, SFDVKD. The ends were cut back, 7 bases at V and 0 bases at J, with 12 bases in the middle. This CDR3 comprises 15 residues. The CDR3 DNA reads as TGTGCCACCAGCGTCACAGGGAATAGCAATCAGCCCCAGCATTTT. Translating it yields CATSVTGNSNQPQHF.

For the CDR3, the DNA is TGTGCCAGCAGCCTGGGGCCCCAGGGCACCGGGGAGCTGTTTTTT. The encoded protein is CASSLGPQGTGELFF. The chain uses TRBV5-5 and TRBJ2-2; the D gene is possibly TRBD1 (5 bases). The CDR3 contains 15 residues. Germline V CDR1 and CDR2: SGHKS, YYEKEE (reference sequence). The V and J ends lost 4 bases and 4 bases respectively, with 14 bases between them.

The CDR3 region has the DNA TGTGCCAGCAGCTTGGGCGGGGGGACTACGAACACCGGGGAGCTGTTTTTT. Translating it yields CASSLGGGTTNTGELFF. The rearrangement joins TRBV11-3 to TRBJ2-2; 8 bases align to TRBD2. V lost 3 bases to trimming and J lost 0 bases; unmatched junction nucleotides: 6. The CDR3 runs 17 residues. The germline V gene has CDR1 SGHNT and CDR2 YENEEA. Supplemented by reference TRBV11-3 and TRBJ2-2, the full variable domain reads EAGVVQSPRYKIIEKKQPVAFWCNPISGHNTLYWYLQNLGQGPELLIRYENEEAVDDSQLPKDRFSAERLKGVDSTLKIQPAELGDSAVYLCASSLGGGTTNTGELFFGEGSRLTVL.

The chain joins TRBV20-1 to TRBJ2-5; D remains ambiguous. The ends were cut back, 3 bases at V and 3 bases at J, with 11 bases in the middle. The CDR3 loop spans 13 amino acids. Germline CDR1 DFQATT, CDR2 SNEGSKA (reference sequence). CDR3 region: CSASKIVKETQYF. The CDR3 DNA is TGCAGTGCTAGTAAGATAGTTAAAGAGACCCAGTACTTC.